Sequencing of this T cell receptor (beta chain) was carried out in a study of technical replicates of blood from several donors. The germline gives CDR1 ENHRY, CDR2 SYGVKD. Trimming shortened V by 2 bases and J by 4 bases, and 6 bases separated the two germline ends. This CDR3 spans 12 amino acids. Sequencing was performed with immunoSEQ multiplex PCR; in TCRdb, only in-frame clones are kept and a portion is missing. The sample has about 64,000 clones; about 88% are singletons. Sequencing was carried out using PBMCs. The chain uses TRBV10-3 and TRBJ2-7; D may be TRBD1 (5 bases). The source of this sequence is a human donor in good health. Some clones in this sample may be carry-over from other donors' samples. The CDR3: CAISERGYEQYF. The CDR3 region has the DNA TGTGCCATCAGTGAGAGGGGATACGAGCAGTACTTC.